The 32 T cell receptor beta chains presented below share a single source sample, sequenced in a study of circulating CD8 cells and anti-PD-1 response in melanoma. From live CD3+CD8+TCRalphabeta+ cells, four PD-1 and/or TIGIT subsets were sorted. Using about 15 ng of total RNA, TCR libraries were made with the QIAseq Immune Repertoire TCR panel. TCRdb redid the calling of the reads with MiXCR, one entry per CDR3 protein. Of 1,100 to 1,500 distinct CDR3 sequences listed, 7.5% to 9.5% are singletons. The specimen comprised CD8+ T cells from PBMCs, sampled at baseline or after one month of anti-PD-1 therapy (not recorded which). These receptors originate from a human donor with melanoma.

This clonotype is labeled medium-sized. The chain carries TRBV27 and TRBJ2-5; D is uncertain. This CDR3 contains 15 residues. Germline CDR1 and CDR2: MNHEY and SMNVEV (reference sequence). V was pared by 3 bases and J by 1 base, with 12 bases between. CDR3 coding DNA: TGTGCCAGCAGTTTGGGGTGGGCCTCCCAAGAGACCCAGTACTTC. Amino acid sequence: CASSLGWASQETQYF.

In its sample, this clonotype ranks as large (0.1 to 1%). CDR3: CSAIDRASYEQYF. In DNA form, the CDR3 reads TGCAGTGCTATTGACAGGGCCTCCTACGAGCAGTACTTC. This sequence joins TRBV20-1 and TRBJ2-7; TRBD1 matches at 7 bases. This CDR3 is 13 amino acids long. V lost 4 bases and J lost 0; bases outside the gene matches: 3. Germline CDR1 and CDR2: DFQATT and SNEGSKA (reference sequence).

This clonotype counts as medium-sized (0.01 to 0.1%). The V gene is TRBV29-1, the J gene TRBJ2-5; 13 nucleotides agree with TRBD2. V trimming: 6 bases; J trimming: 9 bases; junction bases outside the gene matches: 10. Germline CDR1 reads SQVTM; CDR2 reads ANQGSEA. CDR3 length: 14 amino acids. Written as DNA, the CDR3 is TGCAGCGTGCCCGGGACTAGCGGGAACACGGCCCAGTACTTC. Protein: CSVPGTSGNTAQYF.

Sample share makes this clonotype medium-sized. This chain links TRBV4-1 with TRBJ2-7; D is undetermined. V lost 1 base and J lost 4, with 14 bases in between. The CDR3 runs 15 residues. Germline V lookup: CDR1 MGHRA, CDR2 YSYEKL. CDR3 amino acids: CASSQGALSSYEQYF. The CDR3 DNA reads TGCGCCAGCAGCCAAGGCGCATTATCCTCTTACGAGCAGTACTTC.

This clonotype counts as medium-sized. The chain links TRBV9 to TRBJ2-5; D is unresolved. Germline V gene lookup returns CDR1 SGDLS and CDR2 YYNGEE. The CDR3 sequence is 13 residues long. V dropped 0 bases and J dropped 5 bases, with 8 bases sitting between them. The CDR3 here is CASSVDSVETQYF. In DNA, the CDR3 is TGTGCCAGCAGCGTAGACAGTGTGGAGACCCAGTACTTC.

This clonotype is large by share. The chain employs TRBV27 and TRBJ1-1, with a possible D match to TRBD1 (5 bases). Germline values: CDR1 MNHEY, CDR2 SMNVEV (reference sequence). Trimming shortened V by 5 bases and J by 0 bases, and 13 bases separated the two germline ends. The CDR3 is 15 residues long. The CDR3 loop reads CASSPYQGMNTEAFF. CDR3 coding DNA: TGTGCCAGCAGTCCCTACCAGGGCATGAACACTGAAGCTTTCTTT.

This clonotype qualifies as medium-sized. The CDR3 DNA is TGTGCCAGCAGTGAAGGTAGTGAGGGCGGAAATGAAAAACTGTTTTTT. Its translation: CASSEGSEGGNEKLFF. The chain recombines TRBV25-1 with TRBJ1-4; unclear D gene. This CDR3 is built from 16 residues. The germline V and J ends were trimmed by 2 bases and 5 bases, with 15 bases remaining between them. The germline CDR1 and CDR2 sequences are MGHDK and SYGVNS.

This clonotype rates as large (0.1 to 1%). The chain links TRBV7-2 to TRBJ2-1; no firm D call. Germline CDR1 SGHTA, CDR2 FQGNSA. The V gene lost 4 bases and the J gene lost 15 bases, with 16 bases spanning the gap. This CDR3 has 12 residues. The chain's CDR3 is CASSSNSRVLFF. DNA for the CDR3: TGTGCCAGCAGCTCCAACTCCCGAGTCCTGTTCTTC. The whole variable domain, filled in from reference TRBV7-2 and TRBJ2-1, reads GAGVSQSPSNKVTEKGKDVELRCDPISGHTALYWYRQSLGQGLEFLIYFQGNSAPDKSGLPSDRFSAERTGGSVSTLTIQRTQQEDSAVYLCASSSNSRVLFFGPGTRLTVL.

In this sample, this clonotype is large. The chain carries TRBV23-1 and TRBJ2-5; D remains unclear. TRBV23-1 is known as an ORF, though its function is uncertain. The CDR3 contains 9 residues. V was clipped by 0 bases and J by 12 bases, with 2 bases between them. As DNA, the CDR3 is TGCGCCAGCAGTCAATCGAAGTACTTC. It encodes CASSQSKYF.

In its sample, this clonotype ranks as medium-sized (0.01 to 0.1%). The chain employs TRBV19 and TRBJ2-5; 10 bases match TRBD2. With V trimmed by 1 base and J by 5 bases, 10 bases remained unmatched. The length of the CDR3 is 17 residues. CDR1 and CDR2 from the germline V gene are LNHDA and SQIVND (reference sequence). The CDR3 sequence is CASSIGSGGGSLETQYF. CDR3 nucleotide sequence: TGTGCCAGTAGTATAGGGAGCGGGGGGGGCTCACTGGAGACCCAGTACTTC.

This clonotype showed up just a few times. The rearrangement joins TRBV19 to TRBJ2-3; 10 nucleotides agree with TRBD2. The CDR3 extends over 18 amino acids. J lost 2 bases, V lost 0 bases, and 8 bases had no gene match. The V gene's germline CDR1 is LNHDA and CDR2 SQIVND (reference sequence). In DNA, the CDR3 is TGTGCCAGTAGTATAGATTGGGCTAGCGGGGGTTTCACAGATACGCAGTATTTT. Translation gives CASSIDWASGGFTDTQYF.

The chain combines TRBV19 with TRBJ2-7; TRBD1 matches 9 bases. This CDR3 region has 14 residues. V shed 10 bases, J shed 4 bases, and the junction held 11 bases outside the gene matches. Germline V gene data show CDR1 as LNHDA and CDR2 as SQIVND (reference sequence). The CDR3: CATRIGTGPYEQYF. The CDR3 region has the DNA TGTGCCACCCGCATAGGGACAGGGCCGTACGAGCAGTACTTC.

About this clonotype: The junction departs from the called germline gene at one end, perhaps through a read error. CDR3 in DNA: TGTGCCAGCAGCCCGTACAGGGGATTTTTCTATAGCTACACCTTC. Translating it yields CASSPYRGFFYSYTF. The rearrangement uses TRBV6-2 or TRBV6-3 and TRBJ1-2, with 7 positions matching TRBD1. The CDR3 sequence is 15 residues long. Per germline, CDR1 MNHEY and CDR2 SVGEGT.

The chain couples TRBV19 to TRBJ1-6, with D hard to call. Looked up from germline, CDR1 is LNHDA and CDR2 is SQIVND (reference sequence). V was cut by 5 bases and J by 6 bases, with 8 bases left in between. This CDR3 contains 13 residues. In DNA, the CDR3 is TGTGCCAGTAGTCCTTCCATTAATTCACCCCTCCACTTT. Protein sequence: CASSPSINSPLHF.

This clonotype is categorized as medium-sized. CDR3 amino acids: CASSSNLSANSPLHF. DNA for the CDR3: TGTGCCAGCAGTTCAAACTTGAGTGCGAATTCACCCCTCCACTTT. The rearrangement uses TRBV27 and TRBJ1-6; no clear D. This CDR3 comprises 15 residues. Germline CDR1 reads MNHEY; CDR2 reads SMNVEV (reference sequence). Trimming pared 4 bases from V and 7 bases from J, leaving 14 bases between.

By sample fraction, this clonotype is large. The gene calls are TRBV19 and TRBJ2-5; D may match TRBD1 or TRBD2 (5 bases each). V was shortened by 5 bases and J by 2 bases, with 15 bases between the two germline ends. Germline CDR1 is LNHDA and CDR2 is SQIVND (reference sequence). This CDR3 comprises 15 residues. CDR3 nucleotide sequence: TGTGCCAGTAGTCACTGGGACGGAGGACAAGAGACCCAGTACTTC. Amino acids: CASSHWDGGQETQYF.

Concerning this clonotype itself: A read error may be the cause here, since a much bigger clone is one base away. The chain uses TRBV6-6 and TRBJ2-1; 7 nucleotides match TRBD1. CDR1 is MNHNY, CDR2 SVGAGI, per germline (reference sequence). There are 15 residues in the CDR3. Losses at the gene ends were 2 bases for V and 8 bases for J; bases not matched to a gene: 9. CDR3 sequence (DNA): TGTGCCAGCAGTTACGAGGGGGCAGGGGTTCATGAGCAGTTCTTC. Translated, it gives CASSYEGAGVHEQFF.

This clonotype is medium-sized in the sample. The V call is TRBV23-1, the J call TRBJ1-5; D is perhaps TRBD1 (6 bases). Being an ORF, TRBV23-1 has a function that is uncertain. This CDR3 is 15 amino acids long. Trimming pared 6 bases from V and 9 bases from J, leaving 21 bases between. The CDR3, as DNA: TGCGCCAGCAGATCCACCAGGAGCAGGGGTTCGCCCCAGCATTTT. Protein sequence: CASRSTRSRGSPQHF.

A word on this clonotype: Possible read error: a much larger clone is one base away. This chain connects TRBV24-1 to TRBJ2-3; no firm D call. Germline CDR1 reads KGHDR; CDR2 reads SFDVKD. The CDR3 sequence is 13 residues long. V shed 5 bases and J shed 5 bases, with 10 bases lying between them. In DNA, the CDR3 is TGTGCCACCAGTGCGCGTGGAGTAGATACGCAGTATTTT. It translates to CATSARGVDTQYF.

This clonotype is medium-sized in the sample. The J gene is TRBJ2-5, the V gene TRBV4-1; 7 bases fit TRBD1. The trim removed 4 bases at V and 4 bases at J, leaving 3 bases unmatched. The CDR3 runs to 13 residues. Germline CDR1 MGHRA, CDR2 YSYEKL. The CDR3 DNA reads as TGCGCCAGCAGCCCGGGGACAGTAGAGACCCAGTACTTC. Its translation: CASSPGTVETQYF.

By share of the sample, this clonotype is medium-sized. V usage is TRBV7-2 and J usage is TRBJ2-5; TRBD1 agrees at 7 bases. This CDR3 has 15 amino acids. CDR1 is SGHTA, CDR2 FQGNSA, per germline. The junction had 1 base not matched to a gene; V was cut back by 0 bases and J by 0 bases. The CDR3 DNA reads TGTGCCAGCAGCTTAGCGGGACAGTACCAAGAGACCCAGTACTTC. This translates into CASSLAGQYQETQYF.

This clonotype qualifies as medium-sized. V is TRBV19 and J is TRBJ2-3; D might be TRBD2 (5 bases). CDR1 and CDR2 (germline): LNHDA, SQIVND (reference sequence). CDR3 size: 14 residues. V was shortened by 3 bases and J by 3 bases, with 10 bases between the two germline ends. DNA of the CDR3: TGTGCCAGTAGTATCCTTCCGGGGACAGATACGCAGTATTTT. It translates to CASSILPGTDTQYF.

This clonotype is termed large. The chain uses TRBV6-2 or TRBV6-3 and TRBJ2-1; D not certain. This CDR3 has 17 residues. Per the germline V gene, CDR1 is MNHEY and CDR2 is SVGEGT. Trimming shortened V by 0 bases and J by 8 bases, and 20 bases separated the two germline ends. CDR3 residues: CASSYSPTQQAIDEQFF. In nucleotides, the CDR3 is TGTGCCAGCAGTTACTCCCCCACCCAACAAGCGATTGATGAGCAGTTCTTC.

Notes on this clonotype: It is likely a read error, because the conserved phenylalanine at the end of the CDR3 is missing. The rearrangement uses TRBV9 and TRBJ1-1; perhaps TRBD1 as D (5 bases). The CDR3 has 16 residues. Germline CDR1 reads SGDLS; CDR2 reads YYNGEE. V was clipped by 1 base and J by 3 bases, with 16 bases between them. The CDR3 DNA sequence: TGTGCCAGCAGCGTATCCTCAGGGCTGACGGACACTGAAGCTTTCTCT. Amino acid sequence: CASSVSSGLTDTEAFS.

The chain uses TRBV19 and TRBJ2-1, with 12 bases that match TRBD2. J gave up 10 bases and V 6 bases, and 10 bases lay outside the gene matches. The CDR3 extends over 15 amino acids. Germline lookup yields CDR1 LNHDA and CDR2 SQIVND (reference sequence). This chain's CDR3 is CASSPLAGGFGEQFF. In DNA, the CDR3 is TGTGCCAGTAGCCCCCTAGCGGGGGGGTTTGGGGAGCAGTTCTTC.

This clonotype is labeled as medium-sized. The V gene is TRBV27, the J gene TRBJ2-5, with TRBD1 as a possible D gene (5 bases). Germline V lookup: CDR1 MNHEY, CDR2 SMNVEV (reference sequence). The CDR3 spans 13 residues. The germline V and J ends were trimmed by 6 bases and 5 bases, with 13 bases remaining between them. The chain's CDR3 is CASSHGARETQYF. For the CDR3, the DNA is TGTGCCAGCAGCCATGGGGCCCGGGAGACCCAGTACTTC.

By share, this clonotype ranks as medium-sized (0.01 to 0.1%). The chain uses TRBV7-3 and TRBJ2-3; D not resolved. Germline CDR1 is SGHTA and CDR2 is FQGTGA. This CDR3 has 12 residues. The germline V and J ends were trimmed by 1 base and 5 bases, with 4 bases remaining between them. The CDR3 reads CASSLNGDTQYF. CDR3 sequence (DNA): TGTGCCAGCAGCTTAAATGGAGATACGCAGTATTTT.

In its sample, this clonotype is medium-sized. This chain joins TRBV27 and TRBJ1-3, with TRBD1 as a possible D gene (6 bases). The germline gives CDR1 MNHEY, CDR2 SMNVEV (reference sequence). The CDR3 runs 15 residues. The V and J ends lost 7 bases and 0 bases respectively, with 13 bases between them. CDR3 amino acids: CASKADRFSGNTIYF. Written as DNA, the CDR3 is TGTGCCAGCAAAGCCGACAGGTTCTCTGGAAACACCATATATTTT.

This clonotype was observed a handful of times. CDR3 in DNA: TGTGCCAGTACGCCTGGCCCCTACAATGAGCAGTTCTTC. As protein: CASTPGPYNEQFF. The chain links TRBV19 to TRBJ2-1; no definite D call. Germline V lookup: CDR1 LNHDA, CDR2 SQIVND (reference sequence). The germline V and J ends were trimmed by 7 bases and 2 bases, with 9 bases remaining between them. The CDR3 covers 13 residues.

This clonotype is termed large. This chain uses TRBV25-1 with TRBJ2-5; D uncertain. Germline V gene lookup returns CDR1 MGHDK and CDR2 SYGVNS. The CDR3 length is 14 residues. Deletions cut 2 bases from V and 2 bases from J, with 9 bases between. The CDR3 reads CASSELDGQETQYF. The CDR3 DNA reads as TGTGCCAGCAGTGAACTCGACGGACAAGAGACCCAGTACTTC.

This clonotype was seen a handful of times. V is TRBV11-1 and J is TRBJ2-1; 10 positions match TRBD1. The CDR3 has 14 amino acids. V lost 5 bases and J lost 12; bases outside the gene matches: 10. Germline V lookup: CDR1 SGHAT, CDR2 FQDESV (reference sequence). The DNA of the CDR3 is TGTGCCAGCAGCCAGCGGACAGGGGGGATTGGGCAGTTCTTC. Protein: CASSQRTGGIGQFF.

In its sample, this clonotype ranks as medium-sized (0.01 to 0.1%). V usage is TRBV27 and J usage is TRBJ2-7, with 12 bases matching TRBD2. The germline V gene has CDR1 MNHEY and CDR2 SMNVEV (reference sequence). This CDR3 is built from 16 residues. V was pared by 0 bases and J by 7 bases, with 7 bases of the junction left unmatched. The CDR3 nucleotides read TGTGCCAGCAGTTTATCCGGACTAGCGGGGCCCCTGGAGCAGTACTTC. It translates to CASSLSGLAGPLEQYF.